This T cell receptor (beta chain) is from a study of cytomegalovirus exposure and HLA in healthy donors. General observations from the study: According to an earlier analysis, most TCR beta V segments yielded productive rearrangements about 87% or about 30% of the time. Listed as cytomegalovirus-associated were 150 or so TCR beta chains. Several of the most significant clusters appeared, in a later analysis, to be linked to common viral pathogens. Reportedly, HLA-A and HLA-B alleles of most subjects were accurately predicted from TCR beta.

It was with 60 Vbeta and 13 Jbeta primers that the PCR ran. Repertoires were generated with immunoSEQ multiplex PCR, while TCRdb's copy carries only in-frame clones and drops some. The table shows about 170,000 clones, with 80% to 90% occurring only once. The V end was cut by 0 bases, the J end by 14 bases, with 23 bases between. The CDR3 covers 17 residues. Germline V gives CDR1 SEHNR, CDR2 FQNEAQ (reference sequence). Comments on this clone: The antigen remains undetermined.

This sequence joins TRBV7-9 and TRBJ1-6; the D gene is possibly TRBD1 (5 bases). The source of this sequence is a man between 18 and 29 years old in good health and CMV-seropositive. Sequences were obtained from PBMCs. The CDR3 coding sequence is TGTGCCAGCAGCTTAGCAACTCCGGGCAGGGCCATGATTTCCCTCCACTTT. This codes for CASSLATPGRAMISLHF.